These T cell receptor beta chains were read from a single sample in a study of blood T cell repertoires in COVID-19. The table came from immunoSEQ multiplex PCR; TCRdb's copy has only in-frame clones and leaves some out. This sample carries about 430,000 clones, over 75% of them seen once, and the ten largest clones take about 1.5%. Sequenced sample: PBMCs or T cells enriched from blood (not recorded which). These receptors came from a woman in her late teens or twenties who had been exposed to COVID-19. Each CDR3 is given with its conserved first and last residue. A D gene is named only where the DNA matches it firmly. A clone size is listed for some rows: how often the clone was seen (once, few, many), or a class if it is expanded.

D gene: .; J gene: TRBJ1-6; V gene: TRBV5-8; clone size: once; CDR3 DNA: TGTGCCAGCAGTCCGTGGCGGGGTCCGGGGTCGGGGAATTCACCCCTCCACTTT; CDR3 protein: CASSPWRGPGSGNSPLHF
D gene: .; J gene: TRBJ1-1; V gene: TRBV6-5; clone size: .; CDR3 DNA: TGTGCCAGCAGTTACCAGAACAGGCCCATGAACACTGAAGCTTTCTTT; CDR3 protein: CASSYQNRPMNTEAFF
D gene: TRBD2; J gene: TRBJ2-7; V gene: TRBV15; clone size: .; CDR3 DNA: TGTGCCACCAGCAGTGGAAGCGGGGTAAGCTCCTACGAGCAGTACTTC; CDR3 protein: CATSSGSGVSSYEQYF
D gene: .; J gene: TRBJ2-3; V gene: TRBV12-5; clone size: .; CDR3 DNA: TGTGCTAGTGGGCTACAGACGGGGGTAACAGATACGCAGTATTTT; CDR3 protein: CASGLQTGVTDTQYF
D gene: TRBD2; J gene: TRBJ2-3; V gene: TRBV7-6; clone size: .; CDR3 DNA: TGTGCCAGCAGCTTAGCGGCGGGAGGGTCAGATACGCAGTATTTT; CDR3 protein: CASSLAAGGSDTQYF
D gene: TRBD2; J gene: TRBJ2-5; V gene: TRBV7-2; clone size: .; CDR3 DNA: TGTGCCAGCAGCGGTGCGGTGTTGGCGGGGGGGATCAAAGAGACCCAGTACTTC; CDR3 protein: CASSGAVLAGGIKETQYF
D gene: .; J gene: TRBJ1-2; V gene: TRBV13; clone size: .; CDR3 DNA: TGTGCCAGCAGCTTAGTGTCAACGTCGGGCTATGGCTACACCTTC; CDR3 protein: CASSLVSTSGYGYTF
D gene: .; J gene: TRBJ1-2; V gene: TRBV28; clone size: .; CDR3 DNA: TGTGCCAGCAGTTTACGGGCAGGGGCTAACTATGGCTACACCTTC; CDR3 protein: CASSLRAGANYGYTF
D gene: .; J gene: TRBJ2-1; V gene: TRBV28; clone size: .; CDR3 DNA: TGTGCCAGCAGGATACAGGTCCATGAGCAGTTCTTC; CDR3 protein: CASRIQVHEQFF
D gene: TRBD1; J gene: TRBJ1-5; V gene: TRBV15; clone size: .; CDR3 DNA: TGTGCCACCGGCCCTAGACAGGGCCGTCAGCCCCAGCATTTT; CDR3 protein: CATGPRQGRQPQHF
D gene: .; J gene: TRBJ1-2; V gene: TRBV6-5; clone size: .; CDR3 DNA: TGTGCCAGCAGTTACTCATCAGGGGCCGGCTACACCTTC; CDR3 protein: CASSYSSGAGYTF
D gene: TRBD1; J gene: TRBJ1-6; V gene: TRBV28; clone size: .; CDR3 DNA: TGTGCCAGCAGCTCCCGGACAGGTTATAATTCACCCCTCCACTTT; CDR3 protein: CASSSRTGYNSPLHF
D gene: .; J gene: TRBJ2-2; V gene: TRBV9; clone size: .; CDR3 DNA: TGTGCCAGCAGCGTAGGCGACACCGGGGAGCTGTTTTTT; CDR3 protein: CASSVGDTGELFF
D gene: TRBD1; J gene: TRBJ2-2; V gene: TRBV7-9; clone size: .; CDR3 DNA: TGTGCCAGCACCAAAGGCCAGGGGGCCACCGGGGAGCTGTTTTTT; CDR3 protein: CASTKGQGATGELFF
D gene: .; J gene: TRBJ1-3; V gene: TRBV10-3; clone size: .; CDR3 DNA: TGTGCCATCAGTGAGTCGGGAGGGAAGCCTGGAAACACCATATATTTT; CDR3 protein: CAISESGGKPGNTIYF
D gene: TRBD1; J gene: TRBJ1-5; V gene: TRBV2; clone size: .; CDR3 DNA: TGTGCCAGCATGCGACAGGGGAATCAGCCCCAGCATTTT; CDR3 protein: CASMRQGNQPQHF
D gene: .; J gene: TRBJ2-7; V gene: TRBV19; clone size: once; CDR3 DNA: TGTGCCAGTAGTATAGGTACCTACGGTTCCTACGAGCAGTACTTC; CDR3 protein: CASSIGTYGSYEQYF
D gene: .; J gene: TRBJ1-1; V gene: TRBV7-8; clone size: few; CDR3 DNA: TGTGCCAGCAGCCAAGCAAGCTCGCCGTCGGGGACACCGCGTGAAGCTTTCTTT; CDR3 protein: CASSQASSPSGTPREAFF
D gene: .; J gene: TRBJ1-1; V gene: TRBV24-1; clone size: .; CDR3 DNA: TGTGCCACCAGTTCAGGAAGTCGACAGAACACTGAAGCTTTCTTT; CDR3 protein: CATSSGSRQNTEAFF
D gene: .; J gene: TRBJ2-7; V gene: TRBV6-4; clone size: .; CDR3 DNA: TGTGCCAGCAGGCCGGGACAAGAAGATTACGAGCAGTACTTC; CDR3 protein: CASRPGQEDYEQYF
D gene: .; J gene: TRBJ2-7; V gene: TRBV15; clone size: .; CDR3 DNA: TGTGCCACCAGCGTTCTTGGTCAGGGCCACAACGAGCAGTACTTC; CDR3 protein: CATSVLGQGHNEQYF
D gene: .; J gene: TRBJ1-2; V gene: TRBV20-1; clone size: .; CDR3 DNA: TGCAGTGCTAGGTCCCGCTATGGCTACACCTTC; CDR3 protein: CSARSRYGYTF
D gene: TRBD2; J gene: TRBJ2-5; V gene: TRBV5-1; clone size: .; CDR3 DNA: TGCGCCAGCAGCTTTGAGGGAGGGTCCCAAGAGACCCAGTACTTC; CDR3 protein: CASSFEGGSQETQYF
D gene: .; J gene: TRBJ2-2; V gene: TRBV5-4; clone size: .; CDR3 DNA: TGTGCCAGCAGTCTGAACACCGGGGAGCTGTTTTTT; CDR3 protein: CASSLNTGELFF
D gene: TRBD2; J gene: TRBJ2-3; V gene: TRBV5-1; clone size: once; CDR3 DNA: TGCGCCAGCAGCCCTGGCGGGAGTAGCACAGATACGCAGTATTTT; CDR3 protein: CASSPGGSSTDTQYF
D gene: TRBD2; J gene: TRBJ2-7; V gene: TRBV28; clone size: .; CDR3 DNA: TGTGCCAGCAGACAAGGACTAGCGGGGGAGGGATACGAGCAGTACTTC; CDR3 protein: CASRQGLAGEGYEQYF
D gene: TRBD1; J gene: TRBJ1-1; V gene: TRBV19; clone size: .; CDR3 DNA: TGTGCCAGTAGTATAGATCTATGGGACAGGGTGAACACTGAAGCTTTCTTT; CDR3 protein: CASSIDLWDRVNTEAFF
D gene: TRBD1; J gene: TRBJ1-2; V gene: TRBV11-3; clone size: .; CDR3 DNA: TGTGCCAGCAGCTCGACAGGGGGCTATGGCTACACCTTC; CDR3 protein: CASSSTGGYGYTF
D gene: .; J gene: TRBJ1-3; V gene: TRBV9; clone size: .; CDR3 DNA: TGTGCCAGCAGCCCAGAGGAGGGCTCTGGAAACACCATATATTTT; CDR3 protein: CASSPEEGSGNTIYF
D gene: TRBD1; J gene: TRBJ1-4; V gene: TRBV28; clone size: .; CDR3 DNA: TGTGCCAGCAGTTCCGGGACAGGGAGTCTTAAGGAAAAACTGTTTTTT; CDR3 protein: CASSSGTGSLKEKLFF
D gene: TRBD2; J gene: TRBJ2-3; V gene: TRBV27; clone size: once; CDR3 DNA: TGTGCCAGCAGGGGGGGACTAGCGGTATCCTCAGATACGCAGTATTTT; CDR3 protein: CASRGGLAVSSDTQYF
D gene: .; J gene: TRBJ2-1; V gene: TRBV5-1; clone size: .; CDR3 DNA: TGCGCCAGCAGACTCGGGGATGAGCAGTTCTTC; CDR3 protein: CASRLGDEQFF
D gene: .; J gene: TRBJ1-5; V gene: TRBV2; clone size: .; CDR3 DNA: TGTGCCAGCACCCCGTGGGGGGGTGAGCAGCCCCAGCATTTT; CDR3 protein: CASTPWGGEQPQHF
D gene: .; J gene: TRBJ2-1; V gene: TRBV19; clone size: few; CDR3 DNA: TGTGCCAGTAGCCCCCTAGCGCGCTCCTACAATGAGCAGTTCTTC; CDR3 protein: CASSPLARSYNEQFF
D gene: .; J gene: TRBJ2-1; V gene: TRBV18; clone size: .; CDR3 DNA: TGTGCCAGCTCACCCGGGACTGGACGGAACAATGAGCAGTTCTTC; CDR3 protein: CASSPGTGRNNEQFF
D gene: TRBD1; J gene: TRBJ2-7; V gene: TRBV5-1; clone size: once; CDR3 DNA: TGCGCCAGCAGCCTGAATCTCGACAGGGGTTATCGGGAGCAGTACTTC; CDR3 protein: CASSLNLDRGYREQYF
D gene: TRBD1; J gene: TRBJ1-5; V gene: TRBV30; clone size: .; CDR3 DNA: TGTGCCTACAAGGACAGGGGGGATCAGCCCCAGCATTTT; CDR3 protein: CAYKDRGDQPQHF
D gene: TRBD2; J gene: TRBJ2-1; V gene: TRBV27; clone size: .; CDR3 DNA: TGTGCCAGCAGTTCCCCGGGAGGAGGCGTCGATGAGCAGTTCTTC; CDR3 protein: CASSSPGGGVDEQFF
D gene: .; J gene: TRBJ1-2; V gene: TRBV10-3; clone size: few; CDR3 DNA: .; CDR3 protein: CAISESVTFGGYTF
D gene: .; J gene: TRBJ2-7; V gene: TRBV2; clone size: .; CDR3 DNA: TGTGCCAGCAATTTCGGGTTGATTCACGAGCAGTACTTC; CDR3 protein: CASNFGLIHEQYF
D gene: .; J gene: TRBJ2-7; V gene: TRBV6-1; clone size: .; CDR3 DNA: TGTGCCAGCAGTTTGGCAGGGGAAGGAGACGAGCAGTACTTC; CDR3 protein: CASSLAGEGDEQYF
D gene: .; J gene: TRBJ1-4; V gene: TRBV28; clone size: .; CDR3 DNA: TGTGCCAGCAGTCATTCCACAGGCGAGGGGGTGAAAAAACTGTTTTTT; CDR3 protein: CASSHSTGEGVKKLFF
D gene: TRBD2; J gene: TRBJ2-4; V gene: TRBV19; clone size: .; CDR3 DNA: TGTGCCAGTAGTGGAGAGACTAGCGGGGGATTGTCCAAAAACATTCAGTACTTC; CDR3 protein: CASSGETSGGLSKNIQYF